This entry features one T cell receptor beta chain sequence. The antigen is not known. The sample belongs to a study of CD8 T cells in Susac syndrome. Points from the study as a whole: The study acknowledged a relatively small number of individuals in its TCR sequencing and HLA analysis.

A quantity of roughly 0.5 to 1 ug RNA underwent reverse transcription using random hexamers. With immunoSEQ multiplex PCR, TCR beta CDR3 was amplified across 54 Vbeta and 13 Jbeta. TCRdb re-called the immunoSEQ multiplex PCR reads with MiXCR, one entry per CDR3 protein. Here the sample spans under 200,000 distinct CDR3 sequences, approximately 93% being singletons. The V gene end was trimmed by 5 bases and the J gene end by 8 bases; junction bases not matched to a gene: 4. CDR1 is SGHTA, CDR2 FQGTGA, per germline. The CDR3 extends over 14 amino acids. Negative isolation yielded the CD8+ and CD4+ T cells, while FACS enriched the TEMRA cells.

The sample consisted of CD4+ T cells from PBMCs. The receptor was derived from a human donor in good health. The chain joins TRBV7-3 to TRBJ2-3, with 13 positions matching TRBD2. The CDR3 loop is CASSQRTSGGTQYF. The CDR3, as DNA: TGTGCCAGCAGCCAACGGACTAGCGGGGGTACGCAGTATTTT.